Reported below is one T cell receptor (beta chain). Its target is unknown. Looked up from germline, CDR1 is MDHEN and CDR2 is SYDVKM. This CDR3 is built from 16 residues. The V end was cut by 5 bases, the J end by 2 bases, with 18 bases between. This sample was included in a study of T cell responses to AZD1222 COVID-19 vaccine. Study in general: Doses given second, at about 4 or about 12 weeks, were pooled. General study findings and limits: Rises in breadth and depth of Spike-specific TCRs came after two AZD1222 doses. White British ancestry dominated among donors, who included more females, and clonal diversity was possibly underestimated. Repertoires were sampled only after the peak T cell response.

TCRdb keeps only in-frame clones here, not all; method: immunoSEQ multiplex PCR. The data hold under 150,000 clones, with 80% to 95% observed a single time. The clonotype was recovered from an adult in good health. This chain joins TRBV28 and TRBJ1-2; tentative D call: TRBD1 (6 bases). Sequenced here: peripheral blood, sampled on day 0 of AZD1222 vaccination. DNA of the CDR3: TGTGCCAGCAGTCCAGTAAGACGGGACAAAAACTATGGCTACACCTTC. This encodes CASSPVRRDKNYGYTF.